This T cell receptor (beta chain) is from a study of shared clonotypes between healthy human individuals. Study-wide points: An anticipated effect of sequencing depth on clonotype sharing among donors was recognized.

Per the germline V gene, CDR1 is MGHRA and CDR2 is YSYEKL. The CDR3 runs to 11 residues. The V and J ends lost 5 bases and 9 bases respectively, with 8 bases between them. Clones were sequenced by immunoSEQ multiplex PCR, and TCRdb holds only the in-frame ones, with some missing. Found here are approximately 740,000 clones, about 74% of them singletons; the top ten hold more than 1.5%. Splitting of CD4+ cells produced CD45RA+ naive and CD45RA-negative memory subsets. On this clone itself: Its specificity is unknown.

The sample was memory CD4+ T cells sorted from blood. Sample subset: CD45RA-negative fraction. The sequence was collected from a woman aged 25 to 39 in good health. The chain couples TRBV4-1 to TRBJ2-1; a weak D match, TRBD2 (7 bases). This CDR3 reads CASSRGGEQFF. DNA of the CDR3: TGCGCCAGCAGCAGGGGGGGTGAGCAGTTCTTC.